This T cell receptor (beta chain) was captured in a study of shared clonotypes between healthy human individuals (dated by TCRdb to the early 2020s). As for the study more broadly: The cohort included three men and a couple of women between 18 and 49 years of age. For each donor, three plates each were used for CD4 naive and CD4 memory, two plates were used for CD8 naive, and one plate was used for CD8 memory. To estimate repertoire size and how much clonotypes are shared between individuals, the study performed deep sequencing of blood TCR repertoires from roughly five healthy adults. To increase sequencing depth and limit assay-specific biases, different laboratories used diverse techniques to prepare libraries and sequence TCR repertoires. Each donor's leukapheresis produced roughly between roughly 0.85 and 9.5 billion PBMCs.

What the work shows at the level of the full study, not this receptor alone: Because the study included only a small number of donors, the genetic and exposure-history diversity represented was limited. Pairwise subsampling indicated that sequencing depth was expected to affect the degree of clonotype sharing among donors. Sampling was limited to blood, and TCR repertoires in tissue likely differ from TCR repertoires in blood. Compared with non-shared clonotypes, the clonotypes found in all four sorted-subset donors had higher generation probabilities. Incomplete sequencing was indicated by rarefaction of sorted-subset datasets, despite the large sequencing depth. When a handful of donors were compared, the shared fraction of clonotypes was 5% to 6.5% for naive CD4, 3.5% to 4% for naive CD8, 2.3% for memory CD4, and 0.4% for memory CD8. Naive subsets generally had larger estimated clonotype richness than memory subsets.

The donors were healthy, HIV-negative adults who had no recently reported acute infections or vaccinations. Every donor was a Caucasian adult residing in Nashville, Tennessee, USA. CD8 memory samples consisted of magnetically selected CD45RO+ cells combined with CCR7-negative CD45RA+ effector memory (TemRA) cells. Blood was obtained by leukapheresis, after which PBMCs were separated by Ficoll-Histopaque density gradient centrifugation and cryopreserved in liquid nitrogen vapor phase. Purity and quantity of every magnetically sorted T cell population were checked by analytical flow cytometry. Genomic DNA was isolated from every sorted fraction and measured by UV absorbance on a Nanodrop 2000c. Using the deep immunoSEQ assay, TCR CDR3 regions were amplified from genomic DNA by multiplex PCR. Extracted genomic DNA from each cell subset was spread evenly across all wells of several immunoSEQ 96-well plates, with each plate serving as a replicate. For sorted subsets, 200 to 250 ng of genomic DNA, equivalent to 30,000 or so T cell genomes, went into each replicate PCR. The purified libraries were quantified using a Qubit 3.0 fluorometer, sized with a Bioanalyzer 2100, and then quantified again using the KAPA Library Quantification kit. Each immunoSEQ 96-well plate was sequenced on its own single-read 150-cycle Illumina NextSeq 550 flow cell. The study's own analysis went as follows. The immunoSEQ output contained only junctional sequences without quality scores, so filtering could not match that applied to full-length reads. Sequences were annotated with PyIR, a Python wrapper for IgBLAST v1.9, and V/J genes and CDR3 were assigned using IMGT germline references. Reads were removed for weak V/J assignments (E-value above 1e-6), missing CDR3, stop codons, out-of-frame junctions, or ambiguous translated residues. V3J clonotypes were defined as sequences sharing the same inferred V gene, J gene, and CDR3 amino acid sequence. To compute the percentage overlap between repertoires, the number of shared unique clonotypes was divided by the size of the smaller repertoire. Richness of each repertoire was evaluated using RTK rarefaction, the Chao1 estimator, and Recon v2.1 estimates of unobserved clonotypes. For all TCRbeta clonotypes obtained by the gDNA method from four donors, generation probabilities were computed with OLGA. TCRdb took over this immuneACCESS table, retaining in-frame rearrangements with V and J assigned. Such tables are incomplete; in checked studies, under half of the missing clones stem from an unresolved V gene, and the remainder is unexplained. V and J calls and clone size are those listed in that table; D and trimming were worked out from the DNA. Within this sample are under 350,000 clones, with 87% of them counted one time only. The ten largest clones add up to around 15% of the sample.

From the cysteine through the phenylalanine, the CDR3 covers 15 amino acids. The CDR3 DNA has 45 bases and is translated from base 1. V and J are truncated by 1 base and 3 bases respectively, leaving an intervening sequence of 13 bases. From the germline V gene, CDR1 is MGHRA and CDR2 is YSYEKL. Comment on this clone: Its antigen is unknown. No qualities accompany the bases; no much larger clone lies one base away.

The rearrangement joined TRBV4-1 to TRBJ2-7; there is no confident call for the D gene. This clonotype was obtained from a man between 18 and 29 years old in good health. The material sequenced was memory CD8+ T cells sorted from blood. The cell subset or site label of this sample denotes: CD45RO+ cells pooled with CCR7-negative TemRA cells. The CDR3 amino acid sequence is: CASSQGSSPGYEQYF. The DNA reads TGCGCCAGCAGCCAAGGGAGTAGCCCAGGCTACGAGCAGTACTTC.